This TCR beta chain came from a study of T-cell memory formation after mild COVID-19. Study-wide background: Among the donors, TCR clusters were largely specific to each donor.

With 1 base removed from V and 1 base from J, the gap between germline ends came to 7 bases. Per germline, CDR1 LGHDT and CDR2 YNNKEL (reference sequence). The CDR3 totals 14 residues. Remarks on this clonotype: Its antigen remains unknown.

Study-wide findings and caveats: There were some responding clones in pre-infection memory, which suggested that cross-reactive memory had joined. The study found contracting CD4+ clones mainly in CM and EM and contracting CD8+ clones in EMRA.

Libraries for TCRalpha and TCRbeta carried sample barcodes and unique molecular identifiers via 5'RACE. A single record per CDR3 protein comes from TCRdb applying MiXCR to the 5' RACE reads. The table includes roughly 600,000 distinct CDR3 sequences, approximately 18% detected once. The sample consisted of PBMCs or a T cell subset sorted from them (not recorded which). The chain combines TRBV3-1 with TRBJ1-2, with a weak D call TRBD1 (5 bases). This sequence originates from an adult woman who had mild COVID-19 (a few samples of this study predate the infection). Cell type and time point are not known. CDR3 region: CASSQGGINYGYTF. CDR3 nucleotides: TGTGCCAGCAGCCAAGGGGGGATTAACTATGGCTACACCTTC.